What follows are 24 T cell receptor beta chains derived from one specimen sequenced in a study of control samples from healthy donors and cancer patients. The repertoire was sequenced with immunoSEQ multiplex PCR; TCRdb's copy has only in-frame clones and lacks some. The data hold about 180,000 clones, with 85% to 95% observed a single time. The sample consisted of blood. Every receptor here comes from a man between 25 and 39 years old in good health.

V is TRBV6-2 or TRBV6-3 and J is TRBJ1-1; D gene ambiguous. CDR1 is MNHEY, CDR2 SVGEGT, per germline. This CDR3 contains 18 residues. V was clipped by 0 bases and J by 1 base, with 18 bases between them. CDR3: CASSYSLAQRLSNTEAFF. CDR3 DNA sequence: TGTGCCAGCAGTTACTCGTTAGCGCAAAGGCTTTCGAACACTGAAGCTTTCTTT.

The rearrangement links TRBV7-6 to TRBJ2-5, with D perhaps matching TRBD2 (6 bases). There are 13 residues in the CDR3. Looked up from germline, CDR1 is SGHVS and CDR2 is FNYEAQ. The V end was cut by 4 bases, the J end by 10 bases, with 16 bases between. The CDR3, as DNA: TGTGCCAGCAGCTCTCAGGCGGGAAGCGTCCAGTACTTC. Translated, it gives CASSSQAGSVQYF. The whole variable domain, filled in from reference TRBV7-6 and TRBJ2-5, reads GAGVSQSPRYKVTKRGQDVALRCDPISGHVSLYWYRQALGQGPEFLTYFNYEAQQDKSGLPNDRFSAERPEGSISTLTIQRTEQRDSAMYRCASSSQAGSVQYFGPGTRLLVL.

This chain links TRBV30 with TRBJ2-1; 14 bases agree with TRBD2. J was trimmed by 10 bases and V by 5 bases; bases with no gene match: 10. The germline V gene has CDR1 GTSNPN and CDR2 SVGIG (reference sequence). The CDR3 is 15 residues long. The CDR3 nucleotides are TGTGCCTGGGTCCCCGGGACTAGCGGGAGAAACGAGCAGTTCTTC. Translated, it gives CAWVPGTSGRNEQFF.

V gene TRBV9 combines with J gene TRBJ2-4, with D unclear. Germline V gene sequence: CDR1 SGDLS, CDR2 YYNGEE. The CDR3 runs 14 residues. The V and J ends lost 5 bases and 10 bases respectively, with 19 bases between them. The CDR3 sequence is CASRFEWAGLIQYF. CDR3 sequence (DNA): TGTGCCAGCAGATTTGAGTGGGCCGGGTTGATTCAGTACTTC.

The chain carries TRBV12-5 and TRBJ2-3; D perhaps matches TRBD2 (6 bases). V lost 7 bases and J 5 bases, leaving 19 bases between the germline ends. CDR1 is LGHNT, CDR2 FRNRAP, per germline. The CDR3 extends over 15 amino acids. CDR3 in DNA: TGTGCTAGTGCCCAGGCGGCGGGGCTCGTAGATACGCAGTATTTT. Amino acid sequence: CASAQAAGLVDTQYF.

The chain has TRBV4-2 and TRBJ1-4; maybe TRBD1 (6 bases). Germline V gene lookup returns CDR1 LGHNA and CDR2 YNFKEQ. V lost 4 bases to trimming and J lost 5 bases, with 11 bases between them. The CDR3 contains 14 residues. The CDR3 region is CASSRGGGNEKLFF. The CDR3 DNA reads TGTGCCAGCAGCCGTGGGGGGGGCAATGAAAAACTGTTTTTT.

The chain joins TRBV11-2 to TRBJ2-3; no firm D call. V was cut by 5 bases and J by 4 bases, with 7 bases left in between. Germline lookup yields CDR1 SGHAT and CDR2 FQNNGV. The CDR3 is made up of 12 amino acids. The CDR3 loop is CASSPGPDTQYF. The CDR3 DNA reads as TGTGCCAGCAGCCCCGGGCCAGATACGCAGTATTTT.

The chain joins TRBV7-9 to TRBJ1-4; D uncertain. Germline V gene sequence: CDR1 SEHNR, CDR2 FQNEAQ (reference sequence). CDR3 length: 13 amino acids. The V end was cut by 9 bases, the J end by 4 bases, with 12 bases between. CDR3 coding DNA: TGTGCCAGAGGACGCCCGATTAATGAAAAACTGTTTTTT. As protein: CARGRPINEKLFF.

V usage is TRBV12-5 and J usage is TRBJ1-6, with D perhaps TRBD1 (5 bases). The V end lost 6 bases, the J end lost 13 bases, and 13 bases lay between the germline ends. This CDR3 spans 12 amino acids. Germline CDR1 LGHNT, CDR2 FRNRAP. Here the CDR3 reads CASGRDGWPLHF. Here the CDR3 DNA reads TGTGCTAGTGGCCGGGACGGGTGGCCCCTCCACTTT.

The rearrangement links TRBV19 to TRBJ2-1; D remains ambiguous. Trimming removed 6 bases from V and 1 base from J, with 13 bases in between. CDR1 and CDR2 from the germline V gene are LNHDA and SQIVND (reference sequence). This CDR3 contains 15 residues. The CDR3 here is CASRRAFSSYNEQFF. For the CDR3, the DNA is TGTGCCAGTAGGCGAGCGTTCTCATCCTACAATGAGCAGTTCTTC. Full variable domain (missing parts from reference TRBV19 and TRBJ2-1): DGGITQSPKYLFRKEGQNVTLSCEQNLNHDAMYWYRQDPGQGLRLIYYSQIVNDFQKGDIAEGYSVSREKKESFPLTVTSAQKNPTAFYLCASRRAFSSYNEQFFGPGTRLTVL.

V and J are TRBV30 and TRBJ2-4, with no clear D. CDR1 and CDR2 (germline): GTSNPN, SVGIG (reference sequence). Trimming cost V 0 bases and J 8 bases, with 8 bases left between them. This CDR3 contains 12 residues. The DNA for the CDR3 is TGTGCCTGGAGTGTACAAGGGTACATTCAGTACTTC. Amino acids: CAWSVQGYIQYF.

The CDR3 spells CASSLLRGAEAFF. CDR3 nucleotides: TGTGCCAGCAGCTTGTTGCGGGGGGCTGAAGCTTTCTTT. The V call is TRBV5-6, the J call TRBJ1-1; D might be TRBD1 (5 bases). The CDR3 has 13 residues. Per germline, CDR1 SGHDT and CDR2 YYEEEE. Between the trimmed V and J ends, which lost 1 base and 6 bases, there was a span of 10 bases.

This chain connects TRBV28 to TRBJ1-5, with 8 bases that match TRBD1. The germline V gene encodes CDR1 MDHEN and CDR2 SYDVKM. J was trimmed by 7 bases and V by 4 bases; bases with no gene match: 9. The CDR3 is 15 residues long. The CDR3 reads CASSSRTGGKQPQHF. In nucleotides, the CDR3 is TGTGCCAGCAGTTCCCGTACAGGGGGGAAGCAGCCCCAGCATTTT.

Only a few counts were recorded for this clone. This chain uses TRBV19 with TRBJ1-3, with 7 bases that match TRBD1. The CDR3 runs to 17 residues. Germline values: CDR1 LNHDA, CDR2 SQIVND (reference sequence). V was clipped by 5 bases and J by 0 bases; unmatched bases: 10. CDR3 bases: TGTGCCAGTAGTTTTACCGGGACAGACTACTCTGGAAACACCATATATTTT. It translates to CASSFTGTDYSGNTIYF.

For this clone: Other DNA sequences in the sample encode the same CDR3. V gene TRBV18 combines with J gene TRBJ1-4; D is uncertain. Germline loops: CDR1 KGHSH, CDR2 LQKENI. V gave up 1 base and J gave up 2 bases, with 5 bases separating them. CDR3 length equals 14 residues. Written as DNA, the CDR3 is TGTGCCAGCTCACCACGGCAGACTAATGAAAAACTGTTTTTT. It codes for CASSPRQTNEKLFF.

V and J are TRBV19 and TRBJ1-2; D is unclear. The length of the CDR3 is 14 residues. V dropped 7 bases and J dropped 2 bases, with 14 bases sitting between them. The germline CDR1 and CDR2 sequences are LNHDA and SQIVND (reference sequence). CDR3 loop: CASMPPLGNYGYTF. The CDR3 coding sequence is TGTGCCAGTATGCCTCCCCTGGGGAACTATGGCTACACCTTC.

The chain recombines TRBV7-2 with TRBJ1-4; 11 bases are a match to TRBD1. The CDR3 runs to 15 residues. The J segment lost 7 bases and the V segment lost 4 bases, leaving 5 bases of the junction unmatched. CDR1 is SGHTA, CDR2 FQGNSA, per germline. As DNA, the CDR3 is TGTGCCAGCAGCTCAGGCGGGACAGGGGGTGAAAAACTGTTTTTT. Protein: CASSSGGTGGEKLFF.

This chain joins TRBV7-9 and TRBJ1-6; D perhaps matches TRBD1 (5 bases). V gave up 5 bases and J gave up 6 bases, with 17 bases separating them. The CDR3 extends over 16 amino acids. Germline loops: CDR1 SEHNR, CDR2 FQNEAQ (reference sequence). The CDR3 DNA is TGTGCCAGCAGCGGCTCCGGGCCCCAGGGTAATTCACCCCTCCACTTT. Its protein product is CASSGSGPQGNSPLHF.

This clone has only one observation. V gene TRBV19 combines with J gene TRBJ1-1; no definite D call. Trimming removed 10 bases at V and 0 bases at J, with 12 bases between. The V gene's germline CDR1 is LNHDA and CDR2 SQIVND (reference sequence). This CDR3 has 13 residues. The CDR3 loop reads CATTSRLNTEAFF. DNA of the CDR3: TGTGCCACCACGAGCCGTTTGAACACTGAAGCTTTCTTT.

The V gene is TRBV16, the J gene TRBJ2-1, with 9 bases fitting TRBD2. The CDR3 totals 16 residues. Germline CDR1 KGHSY, CDR2 FQNENV. The trim removed 7 bases at V and 0 bases at J, leaving 7 bases unmatched. Here the CDR3 reads CASIPSGASSYNEQFF. DNA of the CDR3: TGTGCCAGCATCCCTAGCGGGGCAAGCTCCTACAATGAGCAGTTCTTC.

The rearrangement links TRBV7-3 to TRBJ2-1; D not certain. The CDR3 has 15 amino acids. Looked up from germline, CDR1 is SGHTA and CDR2 is FQGTGA. The V end was cut by 5 bases, the J end by 0 bases, with 11 bases between. Here the CDR3 reads CASSATQSSYNEQFF. The DNA for the CDR3 is TGTGCCAGCAGCGCTACGCAGAGCTCCTACAATGAGCAGTTCTTC.

V usage is TRBV13 and J usage is TRBJ2-7; D uncertain. Deletions cut 2 bases from V and 3 bases from J, with 8 bases between. CDR1 is PRHDT and CDR2 is FYEKMQ in the germline V gene (reference sequence). The CDR3 loop spans 13 amino acids. CDR3: CASSLTSRYEQYF. DNA for the CDR3: TGTGCCAGCAGCTTAACCAGCCGCTACGAGCAGTACTTC. Combining the CDR3 with reference TRBV13 and TRBJ2-7 gives the whole variable domain AAGVIQSPRHLIKEKRETATLKCYPIPRHDTVYWYQQGPGQDPQFLISFYEKMQSDKGSIPDRFSAQQFSDYHSELNMSSLELGDSALYFCASSLTSRYEQYFGPGTRLTVT.

The chain's CDR3 is CASSRRNLEGDTQYF. The CDR3, as DNA: TGTGCCAGCAGCCGGAGGAATCTTGAGGGAGATACGCAGTATTTT. V usage is TRBV4-2 and J usage is TRBJ2-3; weak D call: TRBD2 (5 bases). Germline values: CDR1 LGHNA, CDR2 YNFKEQ. Trimming removed 4 bases from V and 5 bases from J, with 16 bases in between. This CDR3 spans 15 amino acids.

The chain combines TRBV19 with TRBJ1-1; D not certain. This CDR3 spans 14 amino acids. Germline V gene sequence: CDR1 LNHDA, CDR2 SQIVND (reference sequence). V gave up 7 bases and J gave up 2 bases, with 14 bases separating them. The CDR3 loop reads CASKTAAGNTEAFF. The CDR3 DNA reads as TGTGCCAGTAAAACAGCCGCGGGTAACACTGAAGCTTTCTTT.